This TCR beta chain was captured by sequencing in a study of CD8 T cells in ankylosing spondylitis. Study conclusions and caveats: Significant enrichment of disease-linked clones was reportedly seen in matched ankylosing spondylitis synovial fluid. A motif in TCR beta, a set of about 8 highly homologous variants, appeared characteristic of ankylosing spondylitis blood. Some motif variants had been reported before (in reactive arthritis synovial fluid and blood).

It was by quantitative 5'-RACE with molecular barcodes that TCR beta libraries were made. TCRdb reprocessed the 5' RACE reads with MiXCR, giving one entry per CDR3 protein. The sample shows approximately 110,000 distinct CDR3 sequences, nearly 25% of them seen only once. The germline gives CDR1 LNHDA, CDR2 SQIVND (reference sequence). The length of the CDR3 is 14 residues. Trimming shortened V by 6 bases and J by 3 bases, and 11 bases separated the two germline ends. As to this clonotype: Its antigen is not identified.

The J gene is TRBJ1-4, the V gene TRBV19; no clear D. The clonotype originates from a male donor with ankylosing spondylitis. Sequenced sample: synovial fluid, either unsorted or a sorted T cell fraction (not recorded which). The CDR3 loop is CASSHRFSNEKLFF. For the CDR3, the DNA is TGTGCCAGTAGCCACCGGTTCTCTAATGAAAAACTGTTTTTT.